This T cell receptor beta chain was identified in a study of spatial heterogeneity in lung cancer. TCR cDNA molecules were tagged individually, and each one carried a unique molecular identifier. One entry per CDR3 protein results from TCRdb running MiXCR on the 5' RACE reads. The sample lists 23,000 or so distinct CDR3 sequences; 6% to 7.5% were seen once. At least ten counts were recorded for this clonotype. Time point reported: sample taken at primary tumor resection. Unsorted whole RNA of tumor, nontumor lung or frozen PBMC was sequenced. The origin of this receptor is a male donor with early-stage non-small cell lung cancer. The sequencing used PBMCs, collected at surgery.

Written as DNA, the CDR3 is TGCAGTGCTAGAGTTGACAATACAGGAAACATTCAGTACTTC. Protein product: CSARVDNTGNIQYF. This rearrangement joins TRBV20-1 to TRBJ2-4; possible D gene TRBD1, 5 bases. V was shortened by 1 base and J by 6 bases, with 13 bases between the two germline ends. The CDR3 spans 14 residues. Germline V gives CDR1 DFQATT, CDR2 SNEGSKA (reference sequence).